This entry describes one T cell receptor (beta chain). The antigen is not known. With 2 bases clipped from V and 5 bases from J, the junction kept 5 bases outside the gene matches. The CDR3 consists of 15 residues. Per germline, CDR1 SGHRS and CDR2 YFSETQ. Sequencing was performed with immunoSEQ multiplex PCR; in TCRdb, only in-frame clones are kept and a portion is missing. In the table there are a few million clones, roughly 93% of which are singletons. Terminally differentiated effector memory CD45RA+ cells were excluded by CCR7 positive selection of CD45RO-negative cells. The data belong to a study of shared clonotypes between healthy human individuals. Study conclusions and caveats: Larger estimated richness was generally seen in naive subsets than in memory subsets.

This chain connects TRBV5-1 to TRBJ1-2, with 11 positions matching TRBD1. This TCR was sampled from a young man in good health. Some clones in this sample may be carry-over from other donors' samples. Source material: naive CD8+ T cells from PBMCs. Here the CDR3 reads CASSFGQGALYGYTF. CDR3 DNA sequence: TGCGCCAGCAGCTTCGGACAGGGGGCCCTTTATGGCTACACCTTC.